The clone carrying this T cell receptor beta chain was observed a few times. Its antigen is undetermined. This entry belongs to a study of post-analysis software for immune sequencing data. About the study: Relapsing-remitting, secondary progressive and progressive-relapsing multiple sclerosis were all included among the disease courses.

Study-level results: Under F measure analysis, samples from one preparation batch co-clustered strongly. About five TRBV segments occurring more often in patients than controls included TRBV5-6, TRBV5-1 and TRBV20-1.

The germline V gene encodes CDR1 MNHEY and CDR2 SVGAGI. The CDR3 contains 15 residues. Unmatched junction bases numbered 11, after V lost 6 bases and J lost 6 bases. Unique molecular identifiers featured in each of the TCR beta cDNA libraries. The T cell input of roughly 0.95 to 11 million gave roughly 500,000 cDNA molecules. Each CDR3 protein is one row after TCRdb ran MiXCR on the PCR reads. This table has about 770,000 distinct CDR3 sequences, roughly 50% appearing once. The chain joins TRBV6-5 to TRBJ2-7; 10 positions match TRBD2. The sequencing input was blood. The receptor comes from a girl between 5 and 17 years old with multiple sclerosis. This chain's CDR3 is CASRSSLGLAREQYF. Here the CDR3 DNA reads TGTGCCAGCAGATCCTCGTTGGGACTAGCGCGCGAGCAGTACTTC.